The T cell receptor beta chain under discussion was sequenced for a study of T cells in Graves' hyperthyroidism and ophthalmopathy. What was amplified from RNA transcripts were TCR beta CDR3 regions. An initial round of RT-PCR targeting the TCR CDR3 relied on the HTBI primer set. TCRdb re-called the multiplex PCR reads through MiXCR, storing one row per CDR3 protein. The sample shows over 500,000 distinct CDR3 sequences, roughly 15% of them seen only once. This clonotype was counted at least ten times. The length of the CDR3 is 16 residues. The V gene lost 5 bases and the J gene lost 3 bases, with 19 bases spanning the gap. Germline V gene lookup returns CDR1 SGHTA and CDR2 FQGNSA.

The sample was blood. The chain has TRBV7-2 and TRBJ2-5; D might be TRBD2 (5 bases). This sequence originates from a woman aged 18-29 years with Graves' ophthalmopathy. For the CDR3, the DNA is TGTGCCAGCAGCCCAGTTCGTACGGGAAGGGAAGAGACCCAGTACTTC. Translation gives CASSPVRTGREETQYF.